This TCR beta chain appears in the sequencing data of a study of cytomegalovirus exposure and HLA in healthy donors. There are 17 residues in the CDR3. The V end was cut by 6 bases, the J end by 3 bases, with 24 bases between. CDR1 LNHDA and CDR2 SQIVND come from the germline V gene (reference sequence). This clone was seen once. This PCR relied on a set of 60 Vbeta primers and 13 Jbeta primers. Repertoires were generated with immunoSEQ multiplex PCR, while TCRdb's copy carries only in-frame clones and drops some. The repertoire includes 150,000 to 180,000 clones, around 82% of them detected once, and roughly 5.9% sits in the top ten. Although they were nominally healthy when sampled, donors likely had unrecorded immune exposures.

The sequence was obtained from a woman aged 40 to 49 in good health and CMV-seropositive. The sample was PBMCs. V usage is TRBV19 and J usage is TRBJ2-7; D might be TRBD2 (6 bases). CDR3 region: CASSRTSLTSGGYEQYF. The CDR3 DNA reads as TGTGCCAGTAGCCGCACAAGCCTAACCTCCGGGGGCTACGAGCAGTACTTC.